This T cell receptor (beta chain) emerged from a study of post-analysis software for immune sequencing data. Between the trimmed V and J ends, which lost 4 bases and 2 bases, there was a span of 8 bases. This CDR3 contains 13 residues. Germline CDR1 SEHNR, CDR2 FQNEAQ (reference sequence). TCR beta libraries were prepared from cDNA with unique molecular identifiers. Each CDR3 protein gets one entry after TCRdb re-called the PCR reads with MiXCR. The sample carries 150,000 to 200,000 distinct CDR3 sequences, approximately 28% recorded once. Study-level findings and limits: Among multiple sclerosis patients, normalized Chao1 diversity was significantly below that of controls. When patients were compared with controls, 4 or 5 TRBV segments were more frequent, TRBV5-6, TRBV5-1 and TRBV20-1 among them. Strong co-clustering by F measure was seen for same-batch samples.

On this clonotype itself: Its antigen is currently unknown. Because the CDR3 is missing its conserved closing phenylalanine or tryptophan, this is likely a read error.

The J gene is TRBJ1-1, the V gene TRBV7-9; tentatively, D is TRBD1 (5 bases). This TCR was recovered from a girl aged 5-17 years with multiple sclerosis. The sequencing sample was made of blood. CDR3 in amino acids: CASSWGPNTEAFC. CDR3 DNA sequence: TGTGCCAGCAGCTGGGGCCCTAACACTGAAGCTTTCTGT.